The source of this T cell receptor (beta chain) is a study of prognosis after radiotherapy for stage I lung cancer. Whole-study results and caveats: Patients developing distant metastases showed lower Shannon entropy after stereotactic body radiation therapy.

This CDR3 comprises 16 residues. A note on this clonotype: Antigen unknown. This likely traces to a read error, being one base from a far larger clone.

Genomic DNA served as the source from which two-round multiplex PCR generated TCR beta CDR3 amplicons. Amplification during the initial PCR round employed primers specific to each TRBV and TRBJ gene. TCRdb independently ran MiXCR on the multiplex PCR reads; one entry per CDR3 protein. The sample lists nearly 25,000 distinct CDR3 sequences; about two fifths were seen once. The specimen was PBMCs, collected before or after stereotactic body radiation therapy (not recorded which). The TCR comes from a donor over 45 with non-small cell lung cancer. The rearrangement uses TRBV12-3 or TRBV12-4 and TRBJ2-5, with 9 bases that match TRBD1. The DNA end is a closer match to TRBJ2-1, so the J assignment may be wrong. CDR3 in amino acids: CASSWGSDRGYNEQFF. The CDR3 DNA follows: TGTGCCAGCAGTTGGGGTTCGGACAGGGGCTACAATGAGCAGTTCTTC.